A selection of T cell receptor beta chains follows, all from one sample in a study of STAT3 mutations in large granular lymphocyte leukemia. The data were produced by immunoSEQ multiplex PCR, yet TCRdb's version contains in-frame clones alone and is incomplete. The table lists over 6,000 clones, roughly 34% of them singletons. The material sequenced was peripheral blood mononuclear cells. These receptors all come from a woman in her thirties or forties with T-cell large granular lymphocyte leukemia. Some clones in this sample may be carry-over from other donors' samples. CDR3s include the opening cysteine and the closing phenylalanine or tryptophan. A D gene is named only where the DNA matches it firmly. Some rows mark clone size as missing; the rest say once, few, many or name a class of expanded clone.

j_call,d_call,clone_size,v_call,cdr3_aa,cdr3_nt
TRBJ2-7,NA,NA,TRBV2,CASRVGTDQYF,TGTGCCAGCAGGGTCGGAACAGACCAGTACTTC
TRBJ2-1,TRBD2,few,TRBV7-3,CASNWGEGEQFF,TGTGCCAGCAATTGGGGGGAGGGTGAGCAGTTCTTC
TRBJ2-1,NA,NA,TRBV6-6,CASSLRSGVEQFF,TGTGCCAGCAGTCTGCGGTCTGGGGTTGAGCAGTTCTTC
TRBJ1-1,TRBD1,few,TRBV5-6,CASSFGQGDTEAFF,TGTGCCAGCAGCTTCGGACAGGGGGACACTGAAGCTTTCTTT
TRBJ2-1,NA,NA,TRBV5-4,CASGEASPNEQFF,TGTGCCAGCGGCGAGGCTAGTCCAAATGAGCAGTTCTTC
TRBJ1-2,NA,NA,TRBV4-1,CASSQERGYGYTF,TGCGCCAGCAGCCAAGAAAGAGGGTATGGCTACACCTTC
TRBJ2-7,NA,NA,TRBV7-2,CASSLGLYYEQYF,TGTGCCAGCAGCTTGGGGCTCTACTACGAGCAGTACTTC
TRBJ1-1,NA,NA,TRBV2,CASSSGEAFF,TGTGCCAGCAGTAGCGGTGAAGCTTTCTTT
TRBJ1-2,NA,NA,TRBV18,CASSPVKDNYGYTF,TGTGCCAGCTCACCCGTAAAGGATAACTATGGCTACACCTTC
TRBJ2-4,NA,few,TRBV6-5,CASSYSRAGDSIQYF,TGTGCCAGCAGTTACTCGAGGGCAGGGGATAGCATTCAGTACTTC
TRBJ2-7,NA,few,TRBV7-2,CASSLVEEQYF,TGTGCCAGCAGCTTAGTGGAAGAGCAGTACTTC
TRBJ1-1,NA,NA,TRBV9,CASSVEGGMNTEAFF,TGTGCCAGCAGCGTAGAGGGGGGAATGAACACTGAAGCTTTCTTT
TRBJ2-7,TRBD1,few,TRBV7-2,CASSLRTGGSYEQYF,TGTGCCAGCAGCCTTAGGACAGGGGGCTCCTACGAGCAGTACTTC
TRBJ2-5,TRBD2,NA,TRBV4-2,CASSPLSGIRYQETQYF,TGTGCCAGCAGCCCCCTTAGCGGGATCCGGTACCAAGAGACCCAGTACTTC
TRBJ1-2,NA,NA,TRBV5-6,CASSFGAVYGYTF,TGTGCCAGCAGCTTTGGGGCAGTATATGGCTACACCTTC
TRBJ1-2,NA,few,TRBV20-1,CSAGGYTF,TGCAGTGCGGGCGGCTACACCTTC
TRBJ1-1,TRBD1,few,TRBV18,CASSPRGINTEAFF,TGTGCCAGCTCACCCAGGGGGATAAACACTGAAGCTTTCTTT
TRBJ2-5,NA,NA,TRBV14,CASSRESETQYF,TGTGCCAGCAGCCGCGAGTCGGAGACCCAGTACTTC
TRBJ2-3,TRBD2,few,TRBV5-1,CASSSGTSVGSTQYF,TGCGCCAGCAGCTCCGGGACTAGCGTTGGTTCTACGCAGTATTTT
TRBJ2-7,TRBD2,few,TRBV28,CASLTSGRLYEQYF,TGTGCCAGCTTGACTAGCGGGAGGTTGTACGAGCAGTACTTC
TRBJ1-2,NA,few,TRBV7-9,CASKLIPYGYTF,TGTGCCAGCAAGCTTATTCCGTATGGCTACACCTTC
TRBJ2-3,TRBD2,NA,TRBV9,CASSPLAGGTDTQYF,TGTGCCAGCAGCCCCCTAGCGGGAGGCACAGATACGCAGTATTTT
TRBJ2-1,NA,few,TRBV2,CASSVRQDWNEQFF,TGTGCCAGCAGTGTCCGACAGGACTGGAATGAGCAGTTCTTC
TRBJ1-1,NA,NA,TRBV4-3,CASSEVAGAYTEAFF,TGCGCCAGCAGCGAAGTTGCAGGGGCTTACACTGAAGCTTTCTTT
TRBJ1-3,TRBD1,NA,TRBV5-1,CASSPGTVTSSGNTIYF,TGCGCCAGCAGCCCGGGGACAGTTACTTCCTCTGGAAACACCATATATTTT
TRBJ2-3,TRBD1,NA,TRBV18,CASSPDRVGDTQYF,TGTGCCAGCTCACCCGACAGGGTAGGAGATACGCAGTATTTT
TRBJ1-4,NA,NA,TRBV29-1,CSVEESGGEKLFF,TGCAGCGTTGAAGAATCGGGGGGCGAAAAACTGTTTTTT
TRBJ2-7,NA,few,TRBV6-6,CASSYVADSYEQYF,TGTGCCAGCAGTTACGTTGCGGACTCCTACGAGCAGTACTTC
TRBJ1-2,NA,NA,TRBV5-1,CASSYQGRGNYGYTF,TGCGCCAGCAGCTACCAAGGGAGGGGGAACTATGGCTACACCTTC
TRBJ2-7,NA,few,TRBV5-1,CASSLDFYEQYF,TGCGCCAGCAGCTTGGACTTTTACGAGCAGTACTTC
TRBJ1-2,NA,NA,TRBV29-1,CSVGQLKDYGYTF,TGCAGCGTTGGGCAGTTGAAGGACTATGGCTACACCTTC
TRBJ1-1,NA,NA,TRBV2,CASSVLGRNGAFF,TGTGCCAGCAGTGTCCTAGGTAGGAACGGAGCTTTCTTT
TRBJ1-1,NA,few,TRBV7-9,CASSRLDGSTEAFF,TGTGCCAGCAGCAGACTCGACGGGAGCACTGAAGCTTTCTTT
TRBJ1-2,NA,few,TRBV29-1,CSVEELGGDYGYTF,TGCAGCGTTGAAGAGCTGGGAGGGGACTATGGCTACACCTTC
TRBJ2-1,TRBD1,NA,TRBV18,CASSPGTGASSYNEQFF,TGTGCCAGCTCACCCGGGACAGGGGCGAGCTCCTACAATGAGCAGTTCTTC
TRBJ2-5,NA,few,TRBV7-3,CASSFGGSETQYF,TGTGCCAGCAGCTTTGGCGGTAGTGAGACCCAGTACTTC
TRBJ1-1,NA,once,TRBV6-5,CASSLLPPMNTEAFF,TGTGCCAGCAGCCTTCTCCCCCCCATGAACACTGAAGCTTTCTTT
TRBJ2-7,TRBD2,few,TRBV13,CASSPPGLAPYEQYF,TGTGCCAGCAGCCCTCCGGGACTAGCCCCCTACGAGCAGTACTTC
TRBJ2-7,NA,NA,TRBV4-2,CASSQGPEYEQYF,TGTGCCAGCAGCCAAGGTCCGGAATACGAGCAGTACTTC
TRBJ1-1,TRBD1,few,TRBV4-1,CASSRTGERNTEAFF,TGCGCCAGCAGCCGGACAGGGGAGAGGAACACTGAAGCTTTCTTT
TRBJ2-5,TRBD2,NA,TRBV9,CASSGGASGQETQYF,TGTGCCAGCAGCGGTGGGGCTAGCGGACAAGAGACCCAGTACTTC
TRBJ2-7,TRBD1,NA,TRBV5-8,CASSWGQGRYEQYF,TGTGCCAGCAGCTGGGGACAGGGGCGCTACGAGCAGTACTTC
TRBJ1-5,NA,NA,TRBV30,CAWSSGPLGRQPQHF,TGTGCCTGGAGTTCTGGCCCTTTGGGGCGTCAGCCCCAGCATTTT
TRBJ2-3,NA,NA,TRBV9,CASSVVATDTQYF,TGTGCCAGCAGCGTAGTGGCGACAGATACGCAGTATTTT
TRBJ2-2,NA,NA,TRBV5-1,CASSPGATLPGELFF,TGCGCCAGCAGCCCGGGGGCCACCCTGCCCGGGGAGCTGTTTTTT
TRBJ1-1,NA,once,TRBV10-3,CATSTGNTEAFF,TGTGCCACCTCAACTGGGAACACTGAAGCTTTCTTT
TRBJ2-7,NA,few,TRBV7-2,CASSQWKEQYF,TGTGCCAGCAGCCAATGGAAAGAGCAGTACTTC
TRBJ1-2,TRBD1,NA,TRBV18,CASSPSGQGHGYTF,TGTGCCAGCTCACCATCGGGACAGGGACATGGCTACACCTTC
TRBJ2-5,TRBD1,NA,TRBV9,CASSSTGSSRETQYF,TGTGCCAGTTCCTCGACAGGGTCAAGTCGGGAGACCCAGTACTTC
TRBJ1-2,NA,NA,TRBV30,CAWSVSSYGYTF,TGTGCCTGGAGTGTATCTTCCTATGGCTACACCTTC